This entry lists 32 T cell receptor beta chains sequenced from one sample in a study of technical replicates of blood from a few donors. The protocol was immunoSEQ multiplex PCR, while the TCRdb copy is restricted to in-frame clones and leaves out a portion. This sample has about 79,000 clones, with 80% to 95% found just once. Sequencing was carried out using T cells isolated from PBMCs. The receptors were gathered from a human donor in good health. Some clones in this sample may be carry-over from other donors' samples.

CDR3 in DNA: TGTGCCAGCAGTCCCTCAACAGGGGTGCAGCCCCAGCATTTT. Amino acid sequence: CASSPSTGVQPQHF. The chain is built from TRBV27 and TRBJ1-5, with 7 bases matching TRBD1. V lost 5 bases, J lost 7 bases, and 8 bases stayed unmatched. CDR3 length: 14 amino acids. Germline CDR1 and CDR2: MNHEY and SMNVEV (reference sequence).

The CDR3 DNA is TGTGCCAGCAGCCAGGCGGGGCTCGGGACAGATACGCAGTATTTT. Residues: CASSQAGLGTDTQYF. The gene calls are TRBV5-4 and TRBJ2-3; possibly TRBD2 for D (6 bases). CDR1 is SGHNT, CDR2 YYREEE, per germline (reference sequence). V was trimmed by 4 bases and J by 3 bases, leaving 15 bases between them. This CDR3 region has 15 residues.

The chain employs TRBV11-3 and TRBJ2-1, with D possibly TRBD1 on 5 matching bases. Germline CDR1 and CDR2: SGHNT and YENEEA. Trimming pared 3 bases from V and 0 bases from J, leaving 6 bases between. The CDR3 is made up of 14 amino acids. This CDR3 is CASSFDSSYNEQFF. In DNA, the CDR3 is TGTGCCAGCAGCTTTGACAGCTCCTACAATGAGCAGTTCTTC.

The J gene is TRBJ1-2, the V gene TRBV28; 9 bases match TRBD1. The CDR3 has 13 amino acids. The germline V gene has CDR1 MDHEN and CDR2 SYDVKM. The J segment lost 5 bases and the V segment lost 6 bases, leaving 4 bases of the junction unmatched. The CDR3 region is CASSRQGEYGYTF. As DNA, the CDR3 is TGTGCCAGCAGCAGACAGGGGGAATATGGCTACACCTTC.

The chain combines TRBV29-1 with TRBJ1-1; D is ambiguous. The CDR3 covers 11 residues. Trimming pared 7 bases from V and 8 bases from J, leaving 14 bases between. Germline lookup yields CDR1 SQVTM and CDR2 ANQGSEA. CDR3 amino acids: CSGYRQYEAFF. The CDR3 nucleotides read TGCAGCGGTTATCGACAATACGAAGCTTTCTTT.

This rearrangement joins TRBV19 to TRBJ1-5; D ambiguous. V was pared by 7 bases and J by 0 bases, with 22 bases between. Germline CDR1 is LNHDA and CDR2 is SQIVND (reference sequence). The CDR3 sequence is 18 residues long. CDR3 DNA: TGTGCCAGTAAGCAAGGCTTAGCTGGATTTCTTAGCAATCAGCCCCAGCATTTT. Protein: CASKQGLAGFLSNQPQHF. Full variable domain (outside the CDR3, taken from reference TRBV19 and TRBJ1-5): DGGITQSPKYLFRKEGQNVTLSCEQNLNHDAMYWYRQDPGQGLRLIYYSQIVNDFQKGDIAEGYSVSREKKESFPLTVTSAQKNPTAFYLCASKQGLAGFLSNQPQHFGDGTRLSIL.

The V and J genes are TRBV4-3 and TRBJ1-1; no clear D. The germline V gene encodes CDR1 LGHNA and CDR2 YSLEER. V lost 3 bases and J 0 bases, leaving 14 bases between the germline ends. This CDR3 is built from 16 residues. In nucleotides, the CDR3 is TGCGCCAGCAGCCACTATCTGGCGGGCCTGAACACTGAAGCTTTCTTT. Residues: CASSHYLAGLNTEAFF.

The V call is TRBV20-1, the J call TRBJ2-1; D is unclear. Looked up from germline, CDR1 is DFQATT and CDR2 is SNEGSKA (reference sequence). The CDR3 has 11 residues. V lost 4 bases, J lost 9 bases, and 10 bases lay in between. CDR3 residues: CSANIAGEQFF. DNA for the CDR3: TGCAGTGCTAATATAGCTGGTGAGCAGTTCTTC.

The rearrangement uses TRBV27 and TRBJ2-7; no reliable D call. V was trimmed by 4 bases and J by 3 bases, leaving 4 bases between them. The CDR3 length is 11 residues. Germline CDR1 and CDR2: MNHEY and SMNVEV (reference sequence). The CDR3 here is CASSSGYEQYF. The CDR3 coding sequence is TGTGCCAGCAGTTCAGGCTACGAGCAGTACTTC.

This chain joins TRBV4-2 and TRBJ1-5; weak D call: TRBD1 (6 bases). Germline V gene data show CDR1 as LGHNA and CDR2 as YNFKEQ. The CDR3 runs 15 residues. V gave up 1 base and J gave up 3 bases, with 10 bases separating them. CDR3 loop: CASSQAGHFNQPQHF. The CDR3 DNA reads as TGTGCCAGCAGCCAAGCGGGACACTTCAATCAGCCCCAGCATTTT.

CDR3 protein: CASSASGDQPQHF. DNA for the CDR3: TGCGCCAGCAGCGCCTCAGGGGATCAGCCCCAGCATTTT. The rearrangement uses TRBV5-1 and TRBJ1-5; possibly TRBD1 for D (6 bases). Trimming cost V 4 bases and J 5 bases, with 10 bases left between them. The CDR3 has 13 amino acids. The germline V gene has CDR1 SGHRS and CDR2 YFSETQ.

The chain recombines TRBV30 with TRBJ1-1; maybe TRBD1 (6 bases). Between the trimmed V and J ends, which lost 2 bases and 4 bases, there was a span of 26 bases. Germline CDR1 is GTSNPN and CDR2 is SVGIG (reference sequence). There are 18 residues in the CDR3. In DNA form, the CDR3 reads TGTGCCTGGAGTAAAAAGACCGGAGGGAGGAGGGGGGGCACTGAAGCTTTCTTT. Translation gives CAWSKKTGGRRGGTEAFF.

This sequence joins TRBV5-1 and TRBJ2-7, with 16 positions matching TRBD2. Germline assignment: CDR1 SGHRS and CDR2 YFSETQ. The CDR3 is made up of 18 amino acids. The V and J ends lost 1 base and 5 bases, in that order; junction bases with no gene match: 9. This CDR3 reads CASSLYGTSGRASDEQYF. CDR3 nucleotides: TGCGCCAGCAGCTTGTATGGGACTAGCGGGAGGGCCTCTGACGAGCAGTACTTC.

The chain combines TRBV7-6 with TRBJ1-3; perhaps TRBD1 as D (5 bases). CDR3 length: 15 amino acids. Trimming left V 8 bases short and J 0 bases short, with 14 bases between. Per the germline V gene, CDR1 is SGHVS and CDR2 is FNYEAQ. CDR3 in DNA: TGTGCCAGCGGCCAGACAGCCGCCTCTGGAAACACCATATATTTT. This encodes CASGQTAASGNTIYF.

CDR3 coding DNA: TGTGCCAGCGGGGGGGTCATCAATTTCTACGAGCAGTACTTC. Protein sequence: CASGGVINFYEQYF. The V and J genes are TRBV27 and TRBJ2-7; 7 bases are shared with TRBD2. Germline V gene data show CDR1 as MNHEY and CDR2 as SMNVEV (reference sequence). The J segment lost 3 bases and the V segment lost 8 bases, leaving 10 bases of the junction unmatched. This CDR3 spans 14 amino acids.

The chain uses TRBV2 and TRBJ2-1; a possible D gene is TRBD1 (5 bases). V dropped 3 bases and J dropped 8 bases, with 5 bases sitting between them. Germline V gene lookup returns CDR1 SNHLY and CDR2 FYNNEI. The CDR3 is made up of 11 amino acids. This CDR3 is CASSDRDEQFF. The CDR3 coding sequence is TGTGCCAGCAGTGACAGGGATGAGCAGTTCTTC.

This clone was seen just once. The gene calls are TRBV29-1 and TRBJ2-5; maybe TRBD2 (6 bases). Germline V gene data show CDR1 as SQVTM and CDR2 as ANQGSEA. Trimming pared 7 bases from V and 5 bases from J, leaving 17 bases between. The CDR3 is 13 residues long. The CDR3 here is CSAKGMEGETQYF. CDR3 nucleotide sequence: TGCAGCGCGAAGGGGATGGAGGGGGAGACCCAGTACTTC.

V and J are TRBV27 and TRBJ2-5, with D hard to call. V was pared by 3 bases and J by 5 bases, with 16 bases between. Per germline, CDR1 MNHEY and CDR2 SMNVEV (reference sequence). This CDR3 region has 15 residues. Written as DNA, the CDR3 is TGTGCCAGCAGTTTCGTCGCCGCCGTCCAGGAGACCCAGTACTTC. As protein: CASSFVAAVQETQYF.

This clone is a singleton in its sample. This chain joins TRBV28 and TRBJ2-4, with 9 bases identical to TRBD1. The CDR3 loop spans 14 amino acids. Germline CDR1 and CDR2: MDHEN and SYDVKM. The J segment lost 9 bases and the V segment lost 6 bases, leaving 9 bases of the junction unmatched. The CDR3 coding sequence is TGTGCCAGCAGCCCGGGACAGGGTATCGGCATTCAGTACTTC. Translation: CASSPGQGIGIQYF.

This clone was detected only a few times. This chain joins TRBV19 and TRBJ1-5; D gene ambiguous. V was cut by 4 bases and J by 6 bases, with 7 bases left in between. Germline CDR1 is LNHDA and CDR2 is SQIVND (reference sequence). CDR3 size: 12 residues. Here the CDR3 DNA reads TGTGCCAGTAGTAGGGGAGTTCAGCCCCAGCATTTT. This translates into CASSRGVQPQHF. Combining the CDR3 with reference TRBV19 and TRBJ1-5 gives the whole variable domain DGGITQSPKYLFRKEGQNVTLSCEQNLNHDAMYWYRQDPGQGLRLIYYSQIVNDFQKGDIAEGYSVSREKKESFPLTVTSAQKNPTAFYLCASSRGVQPQHFGDGTRLSIL.

This chain's CDR3 is CASTWTGTNEKLFF. The CDR3 DNA reads as TGTGCCAGCACCTGGACAGGGACTAATGAAAAACTGTTTTTT. The chain employs TRBV28 and TRBJ1-4, with 8 nucleotides matching TRBD1. The V segment lost 7 bases and the J segment 2 bases; nucleotides outside the gene matches: 3. Germline V lookup: CDR1 MDHEN, CDR2 SYDVKM. The CDR3 spans 14 residues. The complete variable domain, with remaining parts taken from reference TRBV28 and TRBJ1-4, reads DVKVTQSSRYLVKRTGEKVFLECVQDMDHENMFWYRQDPGLGLRLIYFSYDVKMKEKGDIPEGYSVSREKKERFSLILESASTNQTSMYLCASTWTGTNEKLFFGSGTQLSVL.

The chain carries TRBV30 and TRBJ1-2; D may be TRBD1 (5 bases). CDR1 GTSNPN and CDR2 SVGIG come from the germline V gene (reference sequence). V shed 2 bases and J shed 1 base, with 14 bases lying between them. CDR3 size: 15 residues. The chain's CDR3 is CAWSPGGLINYGYTF. The DNA for the CDR3 is TGTGCCTGGAGTCCCGGGGGACTGATTAACTATGGCTACACCTTC.

The chain uses TRBV6-6 and TRBJ1-2; a possible D gene is TRBD1 (5 bases). This CDR3 comprises 15 residues. Germline CDR1 MNHNY, CDR2 SVGAGI (reference sequence). V lost 2 bases, J lost 3 bases, and 13 bases lay in between. The CDR3 region is CASSYDGGADYGYTF. In nucleotides, the CDR3 is TGTGCCAGCAGTTACGATGGAGGGGCTGACTATGGCTACACCTTC.

V gene TRBV5-1 combines with J gene TRBJ2-5; possibly TRBD2 for D (6 bases). Trimming shortened V by 0 bases and J by 5 bases, and 8 bases separated the two germline ends. Germline CDR1 is SGHRS and CDR2 is YFSETQ. This CDR3 is 13 amino acids long. Here the CDR3 reads CASSLGGGETQYF. The CDR3 DNA reads TGCGCCAGCAGCTTGGGGGGAGGTGAGACCCAGTACTTC.

This chain joins TRBV9 and TRBJ2-1; TRBD2 matches 10 bases. J gave up 7 bases and V 6 bases, and 7 bases lay outside the gene matches. The germline CDR1 and CDR2 sequences are SGDLS and YYNGEE. The CDR3 consists of 14 residues. The CDR3 here is CASTIGTSENEQFF. In DNA form, the CDR3 reads TGTGCCAGCACCATCGGGACTAGCGAAAATGAGCAGTTCTTC.

The genes are TRBV13 and TRBJ1-1; no reliable D call. From germline, CDR1 is PRHDT and CDR2 FYEKMQ (reference sequence). V shed 0 bases and J shed 2 bases, with 7 bases lying between them. CDR3 length: 14 residues. The CDR3 spells CASSLGGANTEAFF. The CDR3 DNA is TGTGCCAGCAGCTTAGGCGGTGCAAACACTGAAGCTTTCTTT.

This clone was observed once. The chain is built from TRBV5-1 and TRBJ1-3; D perhaps matches TRBD1 (5 bases). Trimming removed 0 bases at V and 3 bases at J, with 7 bases between. There are 14 residues in the CDR3. Germline assignment: CDR1 SGHRS and CDR2 YFSETQ. The CDR3 spells CASSLGGVGNTIYF. Here the CDR3 DNA reads TGCGCCAGCAGCTTGGGGGGCGTTGGAAACACCATATATTTT.

The J gene is TRBJ2-1, the V gene TRBV12-5; D might be TRBD2 (6 bases). V was pared by 3 bases and J by 9 bases, with 18 bases between. Germline loops: CDR1 LGHNT, CDR2 FRNRAP. The CDR3 covers 15 residues. CDR3 in amino acids: CASGFSGTIGGEQFF. CDR3 nucleotides: TGTGCTAGTGGTTTTTCGGGGACGATCGGGGGTGAGCAGTTCTTC.

The chain employs TRBV11-2 and TRBJ2-1; D call uncertain. This CDR3 is 15 amino acids long. The V end was cut by 2 bases, the J end by 0 bases, with 8 bases between. Germline V gene lookup returns CDR1 SGHAT and CDR2 FQNNGV. The CDR3 region has the DNA TGTGCCAGCAGCTTAATCGTATCCTCCTACAATGAGCAGTTCTTC. Its translation: CASSLIVSSYNEQFF.

The chain links TRBV4-3 to TRBJ2-5; 12 positions agree with TRBD1. The DNA end lines up better with TRBJ2-7; the J call may be wrong. The CDR3 sequence is 15 residues long. The germline CDR1 and CDR2 sequences are LGHNA and YSLEER. The DNA of the CDR3 is TGCGCCAGCAGCCAAGAGGGACAGGGGGCTTTCGAGCAGTACTTC. It yields the protein CASSQEGQGAFEQYF.

The gene calls are TRBV30 and TRBJ1-1; 10 bases map to TRBD1. Germline CDR1 reads GTSNPN; CDR2 reads SVGIG (reference sequence). The length of the CDR3 is 15 residues. V was clipped by 4 bases and J by 4 bases; unmatched bases: 9. CDR3 in DNA: TGTGCCTGGAAGGGCCCGGGACAGGGGACCACTGAAGCTTTCTTT. Translating gives CAWKGPGQGTTEAFF.

The chain combines TRBV6-1 with TRBJ2-7, with D perhaps TRBD1 (8 bases). This CDR3 spans 15 amino acids. Germline CDR1 is MNHNS and CDR2 is SASEGT. The germline V and J ends were trimmed by 4 bases and 1 base, with 14 bases remaining between them. The CDR3, as DNA: TGTGCCAGCAGTGGAGCGGGACAGGTGTCCTACGAGCAGTACTTC. This translates into CASSGAGQVSYEQYF.